The text below deals with one T cell receptor beta chain. The target antigen is unknown. The method was immunoSEQ multiplex PCR; TCRdb's version includes in-frame clones alone and lacks a portion of them. This table has roughly 11,000 clones, over 85% appearing once. The CDR3 totals 15 residues. Per the germline V gene, CDR1 is SNHLY and CDR2 is FYNNEI. The V gene lost 9 bases and the J gene lost 5 bases, with 21 bases spanning the gap. Sorted subsets were CFSE-labeled and cultured approximately 5 days with allogeneic dendritic cells. This sample was included in a study of regulatory dendritic cells for organ transplantation.

Sequenced material: naive CD8+ T cells from blood cultured with dendritic cells. Subset specified: CD45RA+ naive T cells. V is TRBV2 and J is TRBJ2-3; D perhaps matches TRBD2 (7 bases). This TCR was recovered from a human donor in good health. The CDR3 region has the DNA TGTGCCAGTCGGCGGGGGCCCCTGCGACGAGATACGCAGTATTTT. Translating gives CASRRGPLRRDTQYF.